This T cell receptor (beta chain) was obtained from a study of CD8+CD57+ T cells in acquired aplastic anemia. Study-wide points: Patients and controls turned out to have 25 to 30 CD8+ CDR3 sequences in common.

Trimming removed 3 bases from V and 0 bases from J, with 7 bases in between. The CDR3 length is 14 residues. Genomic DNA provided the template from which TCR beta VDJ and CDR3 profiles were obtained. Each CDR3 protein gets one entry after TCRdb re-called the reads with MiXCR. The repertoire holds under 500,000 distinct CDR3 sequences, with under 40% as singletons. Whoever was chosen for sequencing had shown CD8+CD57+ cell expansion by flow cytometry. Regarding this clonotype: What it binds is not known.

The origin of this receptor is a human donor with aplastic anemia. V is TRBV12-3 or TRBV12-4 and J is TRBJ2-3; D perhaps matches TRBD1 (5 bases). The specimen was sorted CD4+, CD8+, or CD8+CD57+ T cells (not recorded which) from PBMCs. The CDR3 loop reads CASSFRVSTDTQYF. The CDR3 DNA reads TGTGCCAGCAGTTTCAGGGTCAGCACAGATACGCAGTATTTT.